Following are 4 T cell receptor beta chains from one sample sequenced in a study of cytomegalovirus exposure and HLA in healthy donors. The PCR used 60 Vbeta and 13 Jbeta primers. Libraries were prepared by immunoSEQ multiplex PCR; TCRdb keeps only in-frame clonotypes and omits some of them. Here the sample spans 65,000 or so clones, roughly two thirds being singletons. The sample taken for sequencing was PBMCs. These receptors were obtained from a man younger than 40 in good health and CMV-seronegative.

This clone was found a few times. The J gene is TRBJ1-6, the V gene TRBV10-3, with D hard to call. Germline V CDR1 and CDR2: ENHRY, SYGVKD. The CDR3 has 16 residues. V was cut by 0 bases and J by 3 bases, with 9 bases left in between. CDR3 sequence reads: CAISESGEFYNSPLHF. CDR3 bases: TGTGCCATCAGTGAGTCGGGCGAGTTCTATAATTCACCCCTCCACTTT.

The table lists this clone with a count of one. This chain links TRBV19 with TRBJ1-6; D call uncertain. Germline V CDR1 and CDR2: LNHDA, SQIVND (reference sequence). This CDR3 spans 14 amino acids. Trimming cost V 6 bases and J 9 bases, with 15 bases left between them. CDR3 loop: CASSPTPIGSPLHF. In nucleotides, the CDR3 is TGTGCCAGTAGCCCAACCCCGATCGGTTCACCCCTCCACTTT.

Written as DNA, the CDR3 is TGCGCCAGCAGCCAAGCCGACAGAGCGGGGGAGCAGTACTTC. It codes for CASSQADRAGEQYF. This rearrangement joins TRBV4-1 to TRBJ2-7, with 7 bases identical to TRBD2. CDR1 is MGHRA, CDR2 YSYEKL, per germline. The CDR3 is 14 residues long. V gave up 1 base and J gave up 7 bases; unmatched junction bases: 7.

The rearrangement uses TRBV5-1 and TRBJ2-2; D perhaps matches TRBD1 (8 bases). CDR1 and CDR2 from the germline V gene are SGHRS and YFSETQ. The CDR3 length is 15 residues. V was shortened by 2 bases and J by 5 bases, with 13 bases between the two germline ends. CDR3 sequence: CASSFTGGLTGELFF. DNA of the CDR3: TGCGCCAGCAGCTTTACAGGGGGACTAACCGGGGAGCTGTTTTTT.